This entry lists 3 T cell receptor beta chains sequenced from one sample in a study of blood T cell repertoires in COVID-19. The table came from immunoSEQ multiplex PCR; TCRdb's copy has only in-frame clones and leaves some out. Of about 270,000 clones in the sample, more than 70% were seen once. The sequenced sample was peripheral blood. These TCRs come from a woman aged 18-30 years with acute or convalescent COVID-19.

The chain combines TRBV10-3 with TRBJ1-2; D possibly corresponds to TRBD1 (5 bases). Germline V gene data show CDR1 as ENHRY and CDR2 as SYGVKD. With 3 bases removed from V and 5 bases from J, the gap between germline ends came to 10 bases. The CDR3 spans 13 residues. CDR3 sequence: CAISDGGVYGYTF. The CDR3 region has the DNA TGTGCCATCAGTGATGGGGGGGTATATGGCTACACCTTC.

In regard to this clone: Its ends do not fully match the called genes, so a read error is possible. This chain uses TRBV19 with TRBJ1-1; 8 nucleotides line up with TRBD1. The germline CDR1 and CDR2 sequences are LNHDA and SQIVND (reference sequence). There are 15 residues in the CDR3. The CDR3 protein is CASNIGTGSSTEAFF. The CDR3 DNA is TGTGCCAGTAATATAGGGACAGGATCCTCCACTGAAGCTTTCTTT.

V and J are TRBV27 and TRBJ2-7, with D perhaps matching TRBD1 (5 bases). Trimming cost V 4 bases and J 0 bases, with 10 bases left between them. Per the germline V gene, CDR1 is MNHEY and CDR2 is SMNVEV (reference sequence). The CDR3 covers 14 residues. The CDR3 spells CASSSSGHSYEQYF. Written as DNA, the CDR3 is TGTGCCAGCAGTTCTTCAGGGCACTCCTACGAGCAGTACTTC.